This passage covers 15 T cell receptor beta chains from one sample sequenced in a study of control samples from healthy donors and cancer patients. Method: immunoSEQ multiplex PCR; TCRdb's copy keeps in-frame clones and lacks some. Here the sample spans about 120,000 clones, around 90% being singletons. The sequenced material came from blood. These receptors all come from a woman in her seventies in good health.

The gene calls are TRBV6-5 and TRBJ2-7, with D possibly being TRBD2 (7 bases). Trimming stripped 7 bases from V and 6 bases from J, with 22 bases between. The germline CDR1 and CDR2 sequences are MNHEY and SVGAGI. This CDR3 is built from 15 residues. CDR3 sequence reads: CASTPSRVGGREQYF. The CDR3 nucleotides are TGTGCCAGCACCCCTTCCCGGGTCGGGGGGCGCGAGCAGTACTTC.

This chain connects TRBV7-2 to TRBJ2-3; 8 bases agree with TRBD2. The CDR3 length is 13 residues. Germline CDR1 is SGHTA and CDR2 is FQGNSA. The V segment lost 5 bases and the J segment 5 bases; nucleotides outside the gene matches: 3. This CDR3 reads CASSTLAGDTQYF. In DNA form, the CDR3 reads TGTGCCAGCAGCACCCTAGCGGGAGATACGCAGTATTTT. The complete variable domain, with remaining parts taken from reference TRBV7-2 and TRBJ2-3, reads GAGVSQSPSNKVTEKGKDVELRCDPISGHTALYWYRQSLGQGLEFLIYFQGNSAPDKSGLPSDRFSAERTGGSVSTLTIQRTQQEDSAVYLCASSTLAGDTQYFGPGTRLTVL.

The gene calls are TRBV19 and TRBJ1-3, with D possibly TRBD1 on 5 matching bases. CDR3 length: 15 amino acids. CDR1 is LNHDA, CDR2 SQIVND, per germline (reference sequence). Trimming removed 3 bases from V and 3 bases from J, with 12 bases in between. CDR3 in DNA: TGTGCCAGTAGTATTTCCAGGGCCGATGGAAACACCATATATTTT. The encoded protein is CASSISRADGNTIYF. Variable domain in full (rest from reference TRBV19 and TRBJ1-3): DGGITQSPKYLFRKEGQNVTLSCEQNLNHDAMYWYRQDPGQGLRLIYYSQIVNDFQKGDIAEGYSVSREKKESFPLTVTSAQKNPTAFYLCASSISRADGNTIYFGEGSWLTVV.

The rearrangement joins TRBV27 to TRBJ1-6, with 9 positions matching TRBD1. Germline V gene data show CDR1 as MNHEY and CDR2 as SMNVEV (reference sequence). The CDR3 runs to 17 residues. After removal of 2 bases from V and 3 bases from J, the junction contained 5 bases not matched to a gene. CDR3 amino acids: CASSLVPGQGYNSPLHF. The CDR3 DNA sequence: TGTGCCAGCAGTTTAGTCCCGGGACAGGGCTATAATTCACCCCTCCACTTT.

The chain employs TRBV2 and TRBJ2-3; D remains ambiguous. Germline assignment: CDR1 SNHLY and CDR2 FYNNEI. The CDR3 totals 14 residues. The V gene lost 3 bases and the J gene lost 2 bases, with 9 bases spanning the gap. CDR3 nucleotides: TGTGCCAGCAGTGAGAATTCGGCCACAGATACGCAGTATTTT. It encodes CASSENSATDTQYF.

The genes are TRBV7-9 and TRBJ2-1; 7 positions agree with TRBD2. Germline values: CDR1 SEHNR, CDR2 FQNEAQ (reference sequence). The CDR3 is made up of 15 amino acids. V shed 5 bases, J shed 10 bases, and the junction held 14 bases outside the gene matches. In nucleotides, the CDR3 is TGTGCCAGCAGCCCCTGGGAGGGAAAGGTAGACGAGCAGTTCTTC. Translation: CASSPWEGKVDEQFF.

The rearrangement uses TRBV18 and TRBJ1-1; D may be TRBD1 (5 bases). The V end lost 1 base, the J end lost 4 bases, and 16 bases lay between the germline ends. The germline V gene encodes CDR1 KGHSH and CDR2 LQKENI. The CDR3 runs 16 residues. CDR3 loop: CASSPLGVDGGTEAFF. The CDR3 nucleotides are TGTGCCAGCTCACCACTGGGGGTAGATGGTGGCACTGAAGCTTTCTTT.

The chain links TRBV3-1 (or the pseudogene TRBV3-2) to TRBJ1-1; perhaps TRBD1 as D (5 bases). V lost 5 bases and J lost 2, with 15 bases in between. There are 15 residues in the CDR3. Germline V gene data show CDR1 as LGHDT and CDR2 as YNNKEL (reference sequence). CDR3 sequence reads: CASSEGRGLNTEAFF. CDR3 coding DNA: TGTGCCAGCAGCGAGGGGAGGGGCCTCAACACTGAAGCTTTCTTT.

The CDR3 loop reads CSALRGGQQYF. In DNA form, the CDR3 reads TGCAGTGCTCTCCGAGGGGGCCAGCAGTACTTC. The J gene is TRBJ2-7, the V gene TRBV20-1; 7 nucleotides align to TRBD1. With 5 bases clipped from V and 8 bases from J, the junction kept 6 bases outside the gene matches. The germline V gene encodes CDR1 DFQATT and CDR2 SNEGSKA (reference sequence). This CDR3 is built from 11 residues.

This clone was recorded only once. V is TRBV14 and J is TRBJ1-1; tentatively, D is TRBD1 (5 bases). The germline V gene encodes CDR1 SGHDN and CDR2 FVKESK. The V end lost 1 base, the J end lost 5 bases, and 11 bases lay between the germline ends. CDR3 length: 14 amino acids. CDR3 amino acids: CASSQVGGRTEAFF. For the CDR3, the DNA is TGTGCCAGCAGCCAAGTTGGGGGTAGGACTGAAGCTTTCTTT.

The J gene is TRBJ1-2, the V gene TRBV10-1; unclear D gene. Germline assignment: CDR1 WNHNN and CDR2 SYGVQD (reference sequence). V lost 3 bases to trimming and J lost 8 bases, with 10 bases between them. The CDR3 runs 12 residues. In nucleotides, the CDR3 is TGCGCCAGCAGTGATAACAGTGGGGGCTACACCTTC. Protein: CASSDNSGGYTF.

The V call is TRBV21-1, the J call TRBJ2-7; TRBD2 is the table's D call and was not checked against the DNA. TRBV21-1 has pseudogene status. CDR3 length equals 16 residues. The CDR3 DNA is TGTGCCAGCAGCAAAGTAGTTGGAGGGGAGGCCTACGAGCAGTACTTC. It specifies CASSKVVGGEAYEQYF.

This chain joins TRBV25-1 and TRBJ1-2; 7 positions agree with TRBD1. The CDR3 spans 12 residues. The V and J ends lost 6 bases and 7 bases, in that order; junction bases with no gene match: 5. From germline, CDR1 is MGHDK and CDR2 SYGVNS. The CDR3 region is CASRKTGFGYTF. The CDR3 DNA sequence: TGTGCCAGCAGAAAGACAGGGTTTGGCTACACCTTC.

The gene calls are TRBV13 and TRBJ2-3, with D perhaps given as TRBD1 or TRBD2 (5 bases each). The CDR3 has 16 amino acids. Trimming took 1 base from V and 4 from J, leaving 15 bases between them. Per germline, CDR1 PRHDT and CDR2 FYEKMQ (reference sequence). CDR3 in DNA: TGTGCCAGCAGCTTAGTTGGTGGGACCGTAGCAGATACGCAGTATTTT. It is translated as CASSLVGGTVADTQYF.

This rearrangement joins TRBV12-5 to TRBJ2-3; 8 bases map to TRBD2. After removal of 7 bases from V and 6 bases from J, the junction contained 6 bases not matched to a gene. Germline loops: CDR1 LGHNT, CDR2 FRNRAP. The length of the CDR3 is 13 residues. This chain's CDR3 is CASADSGGDTQYF. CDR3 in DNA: TGTGCTAGTGCCGACAGCGGGGGTGATACGCAGTATTTT.